This T cell receptor (beta chain) was captured in a study of blood T cell repertoires in COVID-19. Looking at the study overall: Some COVID-19 samples were acute and others convalescent; all came from the United States, Italy and Spain. T cells, B-cell-depleted T cells, or PBMCs provided the cDNA or gDNA that served as material.

Methods used by the authors: How many nucleated cells were present was estimated from reference gene primer amplification. Repertoires were generated with immunoSEQ multiplex PCR, while TCRdb's copy carries only in-frame clones and drops some. The V and J calls and the clone size are those of that table, but D and trimming were determined from the DNA. The repertoire holds 100,000 to 120,000 clones, 85% to 90% seen once, with around 3.2% in the top ten. Trimming removed 4 bases at V and 4 bases at J, with 5 bases between. This CDR3 contains 12 residues. Germline assignment: CDR1 SEHNR and CDR2 FQNEAQ (reference sequence).

The sequencing sample was made of peripheral blood. This receptor was obtained from a woman between 45 and 60 years old with acute or convalescent COVID-19. The chain has TRBV7-9 and TRBJ1-5; D ambiguous. CDR3 in amino acids: CASSSLNQPQHF. DNA of the CDR3: TGTGCCAGCAGCTCCCTAAATCAGCCCCAGCATTTT. Variable domain in full (rest from reference TRBV7-9 and TRBJ1-5): DTGVSQNPRHKITKRGQNVTFRCDPISEHNRLYWYRQTLGQGPEFLTYFQNEAQLEKSRLLSDRFSAERPKGSFSTLEIQRTEQGDSAMYLCASSSLNQPQHFGDGTRLSIL.